The sequence of this T cell receptor (beta chain) was determined in a study of human T cells and chemical hapten exposure. Study-wide results and caveats: There was no change with DPC sensitization in TCRs above 1 in 1000 frequency.

The time point is: patch test 1, 2 weeks after DPC sensitization. The treatment here: therapeutic diphenylcyclopropenone sensitization with weekly scalp DPC. Losses at the gene ends were 5 bases for V and 3 bases for J; bases not matched to a gene: 11. Looked up from germline, CDR1 is SGHTA and CDR2 is FQGTGA. The CDR3 sequence is 16 residues long. The library tagged individual cDNA molecules with unique molecular identifiers. TCRdb reprocessed the RACE reads with MiXCR, giving one entry per CDR3 protein. There are some 87,000 distinct CDR3 sequences in the sample; 9% to 12% occur only once, and about 1.4% lies in the top ten. Points on this clonotype: Its antigen is unidentified.

This clonotype was sampled from a woman between 50 and 59 years old with alopecia areata. Some clones in this sample may be carry-over from other donors' samples. The chain joins TRBV7-3 to TRBJ1-2, with 8 bases lining up with TRBD1. The sequencing here drew on whole blood, taken in connection with sensitization to the hapten diphenylcyclopropenone (DPC). The CDR3 nucleotides read TGTGCCAGCAGCCCTGGACAGGGCCGATTAGACTATGGCTACACCTTC. Its translation: CASSPGQGRLDYGYTF. The full variable domain, completed using reference TRBV7-3 and TRBJ1-2, is GAGVSQTPSNKVTEKGKYVELRCDPISGHTALYWYRQSLGQGPEFLIYFQGTGAADDSGLPNDRFFAVRPEGSVSTLKIQRTERGDSAVYLCASSPGQGRLDYGYTFGSGTRLTVV.